This passage covers 3 T cell receptor beta chains from one sample sequenced in a study of blood T cells in healthy people across ages. A sample-barcoded 5' primer and a J-beta primer mix were used in a second PCR of roughly 6 to 12 cycles. TCRdb ran MiXCR on the 5' RACE reads and lists one entry per CDR3 protein. Of 720,000 or so distinct CDR3 sequences detected, roughly two fifths appear once; the ten largest clones hold around 32%. What was sequenced was blood. The receptors come from a man at least 80 years old in good health.

The rearrangement uses TRBV4-3 and TRBJ2-3, with D perhaps TRBD2 (7 bases). CDR1 is LGHNA and CDR2 is YSLEER in the germline V gene. Trimming removed 0 bases from V and 5 bases from J, with 9 bases in between. CDR3 size: 14 residues. CDR3: CASSQDRGGDTQYF. CDR3 DNA: TGCGCCAGCAGCCAAGATAGGGGGGGAGATACGCAGTATTTT.

This clonotype was counted only a few times. The rearrangement joins TRBV6-5 to TRBJ2-1; 7 nucleotides agree with TRBD2. The CDR3 sequence is 17 residues long. V lost 0 bases to trimming and J lost 0 bases; unmatched junction nucleotides: 5. Germline V gene lookup returns CDR1 MNHEY and CDR2 SVGAGI. In DNA form, the CDR3 reads TGTGCCAGCAGTTACTCGAAGGGAGGGAGCTCCTACAATGAGCAGTTCTTC. It is translated as CASSYSKGGSSYNEQFF.

The chain combines TRBV4-2 with TRBJ2-5, with TRBD2 matching 7 bases. This CDR3 is built from 15 residues. Germline V CDR1 and CDR2: LGHNA, YNFKEQ. With V trimmed by 1 base and J by 2 bases, 4 bases remained unmatched. CDR3 sequence reads: CASSQGGREQETQYF. DNA for the CDR3: TGTGCCAGCAGCCAAGGGGGGAGGGAACAAGAGACCCAGTACTTC.